One and the same sample provided the 4 T cell receptor beta chains below, sequenced in a study of cytomegalovirus exposure and HLA in healthy donors. Sequencing used immunoSEQ multiplex PCR; TCRdb keeps in-frame clones, though not all of them. The sample holds 90,000 to 100,000 clones, approximately 95% seen once. Sequenced material: PBMCs. The receptors shown here come from a woman aged 25 to 45 in good health and CMV-seropositive.

V and J are TRBV2 and TRBJ2-3; 10 bases agree with TRBD2. J lost 0 bases, V lost 6 bases, and 12 bases had no gene match. CDR1 is SNHLY, CDR2 FYNNEI, per germline. The CDR3 runs to 18 residues. The DNA for the CDR3 is TGTGCCAGCAGGCTACTAGCGGGACCCTCGCTTAGCACAGATACGCAGTATTTT. It specifies CASRLLAGPSLSTDTQYF.

The chain carries TRBV13 and TRBJ2-1; 12 positions match TRBD2. The CDR3 runs to 16 residues. V gave up 4 bases and J gave up 8 bases; unmatched junction bases: 9. Germline CDR1 is PRHDT and CDR2 is FYEKMQ (reference sequence). CDR3 in DNA: TGTGCCAGCAGCTCCCGGCTAGCGGGAGGGCCTGATGAGCAGTTCTTC. It yields the protein CASSSRLAGGPDEQFF.

V gene TRBV9 combines with J gene TRBJ1-2, with D unclear. The CDR3 extends over 13 amino acids. Trimming removed 3 bases at V and 7 bases at J, with 13 bases between. CDR1 and CDR2 (germline): SGDLS, YYNGEE. Written as DNA, the CDR3 is TGTGCCAGCAGCGCGGTCGGGATTAGTGGCTACACCTTC. It is translated as CASSAVGISGYTF.

The sample holds a few counts of this clone. The chain links TRBV2 to TRBJ2-7; TRBD2 matches at 9 bases. V shed 6 bases and J 4 bases; nucleotides not matched to a gene: 7. Germline V lookup: CDR1 SNHLY, CDR2 FYNNEI. The CDR3 is made up of 14 amino acids. The CDR3 coding sequence is TGTGCCAGCAGCGAGACTAGCGGACCTTACGAGCAGTACTTC. As protein: CASSETSGPYEQYF. Drawing the rest from reference TRBV2 and TRBJ2-7, the complete variable domain is EPEVTQTPSHQVTQMGQEVILRCVPISNHLYFYWYRQILGQKVEFLVSFYNNEISEKSEIFDDQFSVERPDGSNFTLKIRSTKLEDSAMYFCASSETSGPYEQYFGPGTRLTVT.